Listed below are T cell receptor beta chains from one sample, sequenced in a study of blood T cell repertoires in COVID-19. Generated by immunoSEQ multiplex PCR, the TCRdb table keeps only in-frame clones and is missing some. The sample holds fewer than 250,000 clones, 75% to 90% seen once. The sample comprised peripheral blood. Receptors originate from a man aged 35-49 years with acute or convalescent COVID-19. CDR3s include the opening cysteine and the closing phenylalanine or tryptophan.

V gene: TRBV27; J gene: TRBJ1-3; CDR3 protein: CASSYAASGNTIYF
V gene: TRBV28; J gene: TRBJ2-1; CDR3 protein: CASSLPTDFAEQFF
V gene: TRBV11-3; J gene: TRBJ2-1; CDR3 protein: CASSLGGDEQFF
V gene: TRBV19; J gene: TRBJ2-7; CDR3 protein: CASSRAFDYEQYF
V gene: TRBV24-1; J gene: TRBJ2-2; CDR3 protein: CATSDHPQGGELFF
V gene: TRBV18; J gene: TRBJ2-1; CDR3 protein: CASSLHDRAPYNEQFF
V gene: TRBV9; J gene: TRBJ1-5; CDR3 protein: CASSDRDRNQPQHF
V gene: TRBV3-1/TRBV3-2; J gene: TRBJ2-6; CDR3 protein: CASSQGLGANVLTF
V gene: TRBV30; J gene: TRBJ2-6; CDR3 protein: CAWSVPRTGLSGANVLTF
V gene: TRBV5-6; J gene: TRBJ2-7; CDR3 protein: CASSKGLAGLPSYEQYF
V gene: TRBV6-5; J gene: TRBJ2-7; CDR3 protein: CASSPSDRLEQYF
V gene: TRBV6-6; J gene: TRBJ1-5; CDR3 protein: CASSATGSNQPQHF
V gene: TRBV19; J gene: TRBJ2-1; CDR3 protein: CASSIWGGLAGGSYNEQFF
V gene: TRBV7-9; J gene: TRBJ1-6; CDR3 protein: CASSSGEGSPLHF
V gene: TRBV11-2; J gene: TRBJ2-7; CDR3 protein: CASSFSGGLAGNYEQYF
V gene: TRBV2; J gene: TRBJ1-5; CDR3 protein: CASSPRGLLNQPQHF
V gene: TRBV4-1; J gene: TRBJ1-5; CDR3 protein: CASSQIGQGGTQPQHF
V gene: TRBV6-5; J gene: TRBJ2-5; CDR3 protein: CASSYSSGVSLETQYF
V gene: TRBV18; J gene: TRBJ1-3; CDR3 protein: CASSPAGGRGNTIYF
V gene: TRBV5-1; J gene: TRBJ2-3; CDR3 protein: CASSLIRADTQYF
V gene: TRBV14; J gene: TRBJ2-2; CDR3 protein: CASSRGEREGRITGELFF
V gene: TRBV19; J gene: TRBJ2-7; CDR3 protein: CASSTLDFTYEQYF
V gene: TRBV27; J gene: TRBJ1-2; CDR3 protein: CASSAGGVGYGYTF
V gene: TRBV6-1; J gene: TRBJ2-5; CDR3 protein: CASSEAWSSGETQYF
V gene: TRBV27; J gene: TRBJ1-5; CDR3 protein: CASSSLSNQPQHF